This T cell receptor (beta chain) originates from a study of cytomegalovirus exposure and HLA in healthy donors. Germline loops: CDR1 MDHEN, CDR2 SYDVKM. The CDR3 runs to 14 residues. V was pared by 2 bases and J by 1 base, with 0 bases of the junction left unmatched. Use of 60 Vbeta and 13 Jbeta primers characterized the PCR. Method: immunoSEQ multiplex PCR; TCRdb's copy keeps in-frame clones and lacks some. Here the sample spans roughly 76,000 clones, 79% being singletons. This sequence originates from a man aged 25 to 40 in good health and CMV-seronegative. V and J are TRBV28 and TRBJ1-1; 8 nucleotides align to TRBD1. Sequencing input: PBMCs. CDR3 sequence reads: CASSLGTGNTEAFF. Here the CDR3 DNA reads TGTGCCAGCAGTTTAGGGACAGGGAACACTGAAGCTTTCTTT. The full variable domain, its missing parts supplied by reference TRBV28 and TRBJ1-1, is DVKVTQSSRYLVKRTGEKVFLECVQDMDHENMFWYRQDPGLGLRLIYFSYDVKMKEKGDIPEGYSVSREKKERFSLILESASTNQTSMYLCASSLGTGNTEAFFGQGTRLTVV.